This T cell receptor (beta chain) was recorded in a study of blood T cells in healthy people across ages. The V end was cut by 2 bases, the J end by 8 bases, with 11 bases between. The CDR3 is made up of 13 amino acids. Per the germline V gene, CDR1 is MNHNY and CDR2 is SVGAGI (reference sequence). Whole-study findings and limits: Fewer expanded clones and more diversity marked long-lived versus aged donors. Age brought a roughly linear fall in TCR beta diversity measured per million T cells.

For the second PCR, which ran for about 6 to 11 cycles, a sample-barcoded 5' primer and a J-beta primer mix were used. Using its own MiXCR run on the 5' RACE reads, TCRdb lists one record per CDR3 protein. This sample has 600,000 to 1,000,000 distinct CDR3 sequences, with roughly 60% found just once. Comment on this clonotype: What it binds is not known.

Ranging in age from roughly 6 to 95, the donors were healthy Caucasian individuals from Russia. Isolation recovered at least 6.5 million PBMCs from every sample. This clonotype was obtained from a man aged 25 to 45 in good health. The sequencing sample was made of blood. This rearrangement joins TRBV6-6 to TRBJ2-3; no reliable D call. CDR3 DNA sequence: TGTGCCAGCAGTTACCCCAGCTTGGGTACGCAGTATTTT. Its translation is CASSYPSLGTQYF.